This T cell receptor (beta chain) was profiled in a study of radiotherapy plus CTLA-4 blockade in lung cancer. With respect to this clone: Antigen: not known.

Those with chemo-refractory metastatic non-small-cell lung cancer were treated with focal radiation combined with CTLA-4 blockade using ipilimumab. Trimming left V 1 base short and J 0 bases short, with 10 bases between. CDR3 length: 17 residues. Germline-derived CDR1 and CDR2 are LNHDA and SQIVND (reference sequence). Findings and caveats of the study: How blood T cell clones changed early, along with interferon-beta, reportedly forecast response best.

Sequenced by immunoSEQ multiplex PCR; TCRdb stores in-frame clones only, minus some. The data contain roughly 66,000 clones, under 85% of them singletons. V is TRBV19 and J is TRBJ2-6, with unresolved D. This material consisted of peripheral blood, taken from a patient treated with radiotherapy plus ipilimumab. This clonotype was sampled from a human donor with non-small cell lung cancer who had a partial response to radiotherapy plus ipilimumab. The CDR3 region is CASSIGPSSSGANVLTF. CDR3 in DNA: TGTGCCAGTAGTATAGGTCCCAGTTCCTCTGGGGCCAACGTCCTGACTTTC.